This TCR beta chain appears in the sequencing data of a study of PD-1 blockade in mismatch repair-deficient tumors (dated by TCRdb to about 2017). Looking at the study overall: The trial enrolled just over 85 consecutive patients with roughly twelve mismatch repair-deficient cancer types between late 2013 and September 2016, all previously treated and progressing. Deep sequencing of TCR CDR3 regions was used to track tumor-associated T cell clones in peripheral blood of patients responding to PD-1 blockade.

Preparation of the library involved the immunoSEQ multiplex PCR assay. Imported from immuneACCESS, the table was reduced by TCRdb to in-frame sequences with V and J called. These copies leave out some clones; in studies compared against another copy, an unresolved V gene accounts for under half, and the cause of the remainder is not known. Present in this sample are roughly 40,000 clones, approximately 85% of which were seen just once. Roughly 4% of the sample belongs to the ten largest clones. The CDR3 numbers 13 residues from cysteine through phenylalanine. Just CDR3 DNA is preserved here, 39 bases in frame from base 1. V sheds 8 bases and J sheds 2 bases, leaving 12 bases between their ends. CDR1 and CDR2, looked up from the germline V gene, are MGHDK and SYGVNS. Findings and caveats that apply to the study as a whole: Tumor-resident clones, often undetectable in blood before treatment, expanded rapidly after pembrolizumab and then contracted, generally before radiologic responses.

Mismatch repair deficiency was established in every enrolled patient by polymerase chain reaction or immunohistochemistry. TCR sequencing was performed for a few patients who responded to pembrolizumab therapy. In the phase II trial, pembrolizumab PD-1 blockade was tested prospectively in advanced mismatch repair-deficient cancers, no matter which tissue of origin the cancers came from. Peripheral blood T cell samples were gathered serially, both before PD-1 blockade started and at multiple time points afterward. Blood sampling times were reported as weeks after the first pembrolizumab dose. This clone was detected only a few times. There is no known antigen for this receptor. Within one base of it there is no much larger clone, and no base qualities were kept.

This sequence uses TRBV25-1 and TRBJ1-2, with the D gene call left open. The clonotype originates from an adult with mismatch repair-deficient cancer. The sequenced sample was peripheral blood, obtained 76 weeks after starting pembrolizumab. The CDR3 sequence is CASAGRSNYGYTF. Read as DNA, the sequence is TGTGCCAGCGCCGGTAGGTCCAACTATGGCTACACCTTC.